These 18 T cell receptor beta chains share one sample of origin, sequenced in a study of spatial heterogeneity in lung cancer. The study, taken as a whole, reports: Tumors with more nonsynonymous mutations had more expanded intratumoral alpha and beta TCRs.

These receptors have no identified antigens. TCRdb re-derived calls from the 5' RACE reads in MiXCR, one entry per CDR3 protein. This sample yields about 22,000 distinct CDR3 sequences, of which around 2.8% are seen a single time; roughly 7.2% belongs to the top ten. Time point specified: sample taken at primary tumor resection. This specimen consisted of lung tumor tissue, obtained at surgery. The receptors derive from a male donor with early-stage non-small cell lung cancer.

The table lists this clonotype with many counts. The rearrangement joins TRBV27 to TRBJ2-5; D gene ambiguous. CDR3 size: 14 residues. Germline CDR1 and CDR2: MNHEY and SMNVEV (reference sequence). Trimming took off 5 bases at V and 4 bases at J, with 14 bases between the two ends. CDR3 protein: CASSVGEAVETQYF. The CDR3 bases are TGTGCCAGCAGTGTCGGTGAGGCCGTAGAGACCCAGTACTTC.

The J gene is TRBJ2-1, the V gene TRBV29-1; the match to TRBD2 covers 8 bases. V was clipped by 7 bases and J by 5 bases; unmatched bases: 19. This CDR3 is 17 amino acids long. The germline CDR1 and CDR2 sequences are SQVTM and ANQGSEA. The chain's CDR3 is CSARRSGTRRFNNEQFF. CDR3 DNA sequence: TGCAGCGCCCGCCGATCAGGGACTAGACGGTTCAACAATGAGCAGTTCTTC.

This clonotype was recorded at least ten times. This chain joins TRBV18 and TRBJ2-5; D gene uncertain. The CDR3 runs to 12 residues. CDR1 and CDR2 (germline): KGHSH, LQKENI. The V gene lost 4 bases and the J gene lost 2 bases, with 5 bases spanning the gap. The CDR3 nucleotides are TGTGCCAGCTCACGTGATCAAGAGACCCAGTACTTC. Translation: CASSRDQETQYF. Full variable domain (remainder filled in from reference TRBV18 and TRBJ2-5): NAGVMQNPRHLVRRRGQEARLRCSPMKGHSHVYWYRQLPEEGLKFMVYLQKENIIDESGMPKERFSAEFPKEGPSILRIQQVVRGDSAAYFCASSRDQETQYFGPGTRLLVL.

This clonotype was detected ten times or more. The chain carries TRBV20-1 and TRBJ2-1; 9 bases are shared with TRBD1. Germline trimming cut 0 bases from V and 6 bases from J; bases unmatched to any gene: 3. Looked up from germline, CDR1 is DFQATT and CDR2 is SNEGSKA (reference sequence). The length of the CDR3 is 14 residues. The CDR3 DNA sequence: TGCAGTGCTAGAGAGCCGACAGGGGGCAATGAGCAGTTCTTC. It specifies CSAREPTGGNEQFF.

This clonotype was observed many times. This sequence joins TRBV6-1 and TRBJ2-7; D assignment may be TRBD1 or TRBD2 (5 bases each). CDR1 and CDR2 (germline): MNHNS, SASEGT. V lost 4 bases, J lost 5 bases, and 18 bases lay in between. The CDR3 length is 15 residues. In nucleotides, the CDR3 is TGTGCCAGCAGTGTGGGGACGGCGGGCCTGGACGAGCAGTACTTC. This sequence encodes CASSVGTAGLDEQYF.

This clonotype was picked up many times. V and J are TRBV10-3 and TRBJ1-6; unclear D gene. Trimming took off 6 bases at V and 5 bases at J, with 8 bases between the two ends. The CDR3 sequence is 13 residues long. Looked up from germline, CDR1 is ENHRY and CDR2 is SYGVKD. The CDR3 sequence is CAISPADNSPLHF. CDR3 DNA: TGTGCCATCAGCCCGGCAGATAATTCACCCCTCCACTTT.

This clonotype was observed at least ten times. V and J are TRBV3-1 and TRBJ2-1, with D possibly TRBD2 on 5 matching bases. Trimming removed 0 bases from V and 8 bases from J, with 11 bases in between. Germline V lookup: CDR1 LGHDT, CDR2 YNNKEL (reference sequence). This CDR3 is built from 14 residues. The CDR3 loop is CASSQDLTNHEQFF. CDR3 DNA sequence: TGTGCCAGCAGCCAAGACCTGACTAATCATGAGCAGTTCTTC.

This clonotype has ten or more counts. The chain recombines TRBV7-9 with TRBJ1-4, with D unclear. The CDR3 length is 12 residues. V was cut by 3 bases and J by 8 bases, with 7 bases left in between. The germline gives CDR1 SEHNR, CDR2 FQNEAQ (reference sequence). The CDR3 protein is CASSLGSEKLFF. The CDR3 coding sequence is TGTGCCAGCAGCTTGGGCTCAGAAAAACTGTTTTTT.

In its sample, this clonotype was seen many times. The genes are TRBV2 and TRBJ1-2, with 7 bases lining up with TRBD1. The CDR3 runs to 15 residues. The V gene end was trimmed by 4 bases and the J gene end by 1 base; junction bases not matched to a gene: 6. Germline values: CDR1 SNHLY, CDR2 FYNNEI. The CDR3 DNA reads TGTGCCAGCAGTGCCACGGGACAGAGTAACTATGGCTACACCTTC. Translated: CASSATGQSNYGYTF.

There are many counts of this clonotype. The rearrangement links TRBV7-9 to TRBJ1-2; D is ambiguous. V was clipped by 5 bases and J by 7 bases, with 23 bases between them. Per germline, CDR1 SEHNR and CDR2 FQNEAQ (reference sequence). CDR3 length: 16 residues. CDR3 in amino acids: CASSHPEQVVVRGYTF. CDR3 DNA sequence: TGTGCCAGCAGCCATCCGGAGCAGGTTGTTGTCCGTGGCTACACCTTC.

This clonotype was counted at least ten times. V usage is TRBV19 and J usage is TRBJ1-5; D is uncertain. V was pared by 3 bases and J by 3 bases, with 12 bases between. The germline V gene has CDR1 LNHDA and CDR2 SQIVND (reference sequence). The CDR3 has 15 residues. The CDR3 here is CASSMNGISNQPQHF. The DNA of the CDR3 is TGTGCCAGTAGTATGAATGGTATCTCCAATCAGCCCCAGCATTTT.

This clonotype came up many times. V and J are TRBV9 and TRBJ1-4; 8 bases align to TRBD1. The CDR3 totals 15 residues. Unmatched junction bases numbered 3, after V lost 2 bases and J lost 3 bases. Germline V gene lookup returns CDR1 SGDLS and CDR2 YYNGEE. CDR3 protein: CASSVGQGPNEKLFF. Here the CDR3 DNA reads TGTGCCAGCAGCGTTGGACAGGGCCCTAATGAAAAACTGTTTTTT.

This clonotype was found many times. This chain joins TRBV27 and TRBJ1-5; unclear D gene. Trimming cost V 0 bases and J 6 bases, with 15 bases left between them. Germline V lookup: CDR1 MNHEY, CDR2 SMNVEV (reference sequence). The CDR3 consists of 16 residues. CDR3 DNA sequence: TGTGCCAGCAGTTTATCGTCATTGGGGATCTCTCAGCCCCAGCATTTT. This translates into CASSLSSLGISQPQHF.

This clonotype was seen repeatedly, ten times or more. The rearrangement uses TRBV6-1 and TRBJ1-2; perhaps TRBD1 as D (5 bases). The V and J ends lost 11 bases and 4 bases respectively, with 14 bases between them. In germline, CDR1 is MNHNS, CDR2 SASEGT. There are 12 residues in the CDR3. Here the CDR3 reads CAAPGLFYGYTF. The CDR3 coding sequence is TGTGCCGCACCGGGACTGTTCTATGGCTACACCTTC.

This chain connects TRBV29-1 to TRBJ2-7, with 8 bases identical to TRBD1. The CDR3 contains 12 residues. The germline V gene has CDR1 SQVTM and CDR2 ANQGSEA. J was trimmed by 4 bases and V by 5 bases; bases with no gene match: 4. CDR3 bases: TGCAGCGTTCGGACAGGGTGGTACGAGCAGTACTTC. It encodes CSVRTGWYEQYF.

This clonotype has at least ten counts. This chain joins TRBV6-5 and TRBJ2-2, with D possibly TRBD2 on 6 matching bases. In germline, CDR1 is MNHEY, CDR2 SVGAGI. V shed 0 bases and J shed 0 bases, with 14 bases lying between them. This CDR3 is 18 amino acids long. The CDR3 nucleotides read TGTGCCAGCAGTTACTCGATCCGGCTAGCGACGAACACCGGGGAGCTGTTTTTT. This encodes CASSYSIRLATNTGELFF.

This clonotype has at least ten counts. The V call is TRBV29-1, the J call TRBJ2-5; D gene ambiguous. CDR1 is SQVTM, CDR2 ANQGSEA, per germline. The CDR3 contains 13 residues. Trimming removed 3 bases from V and 3 bases from J, with 11 bases in between. For the CDR3, the DNA is TGCAGCGTTGATCGGCGACCAGAAGAGACCCAGTACTTC. It translates to CSVDRRPEETQYF.

This clonotype was seen ten or more times. The V call is TRBV29-1, the J call TRBJ1-4; D is possibly TRBD1 (5 bases). Trimming shortened V by 6 bases and J by 13 bases, and 12 bases separated the two germline ends. From germline, CDR1 is SQVTM and CDR2 ANQGSEA. The CDR3 sequence is 10 residues long. The CDR3 is CSVGDEGLFF. The CDR3 DNA sequence: TGCAGCGTGGGGGACGAGGGACTGTTTTTT.